The clone carrying this TCR beta chain was counted a single time. This record comes from a study of blood T cell repertoires in COVID-19. Study-level information: Specimens from acute and convalescent COVID-19 originated in the United States, Italy and Spain. Nucleic acid was either cDNA or gDNA, and it came from T cells, B-cell-depleted T cells, or PBMCs.

The CDR3 is 15 amino acids. The ends were cut back, 0 bases at V and 2 bases at J, with 10 bases in the middle. Per germline, CDR1 LGHNA and CDR2 YNFKEQ. Original methodology: Amplification of reference gene primers provided the estimated nucleated cell counts. Repertoires were generated with immunoSEQ multiplex PCR, while TCRdb's copy carries only in-frame clones and drops some. V and J calls and clone size come straight from that table; D and trimming were deduced from the DNA. This table holds under 150,000 clones, 80% to 85% found once. The chain uses TRBV4-2 and TRBJ1-2, with a weak D call TRBD1 (6 bases). This TCR derives from a woman aged 60-70 years with active or convalescent COVID-19. Specimen: peripheral blood. CDR3 sequence reads: CASSQEYDRNYGYTF. DNA of the CDR3: TGTGCCAGCAGCCAAGAATATGACAGGAACTATGGCTACACCTTC.